These 15 T cell receptor beta chains were all obtained from the same sample, sequenced in a study of T cell responses to AZD1222 COVID-19 vaccine. The assay was immunoSEQ multiplex PCR, and TCRdb's table has in-frame clones only and misses some. The sample holds under 95,000 clones, around 90% seen once. The sample in question was peripheral blood, obtained 28 days after the second AZD1222 dose. The receptors come from an adult who received the AZD1222 COVID-19 vaccine.

This clone was observed once. The chain links TRBV3-1 (or the pseudogene TRBV3-2) to TRBJ1-1; 8 bases match TRBD1. CDR1 and CDR2 (germline): LGHDT, YNNKEL (reference sequence). The CDR3 consists of 14 residues. Unmatched junction bases numbered 2, after V lost 4 bases and J lost 1 base. In nucleotides, the CDR3 is TGTGCCAGCAGCCTCAGGGGGCCGAACACTGAAGCTTTCTTT. The encoded protein is CASSLRGPNTEAFF.

This CDR3 reads CASSSSGEQPQHF. DNA for the CDR3: TGTGCCAGCAGCTCTTCAGGAGAACAGCCCCAGCATTTT. The chain employs TRBV7-9 and TRBJ1-5; D is uncertain. From germline, CDR1 is SEHNR and CDR2 FQNEAQ (reference sequence). Trimming pared 4 bases from V and 7 bases from J, leaving 11 bases between. This CDR3 is 13 amino acids long.

The rearrangement links TRBV5-1 to TRBJ1-4; D gene unclear. Germline values: CDR1 SGHRS, CDR2 YFSETQ. Trimming pared 1 base from V and 8 bases from J, leaving 9 bases between. This CDR3 is 13 amino acids long. DNA of the CDR3: TGCGCCAGCAGCTTGCTTCCGACGGAAAAACTGTTTTTT. Translation: CASSLLPTEKLFF. Full variable domain (outside the CDR3, taken from reference TRBV5-1 and TRBJ1-4): KAGVTQTPRYLIKTRGQQVTLSCSPISGHRSVSWYQQTPGQGLQFLFEYFSETQRNKGNFPGRFSGRQFSNSRSEMNVSTLELGDSALYLCASSLLPTEKLFFGSGTQLSVL.

The rearrangement uses TRBV6-5 and TRBJ2-3; D may correspond to TRBD1 or TRBD2 (6 bases each). The CDR3 length is 13 residues. Germline CDR1 is MNHEY and CDR2 is SVGAGI. Trimming left V 7 bases short and J 3 bases short, with 11 bases between. The CDR3 protein is CASKQGGTDTQYF. The CDR3 DNA reads TGTGCCAGCAAACAGGGAGGAACAGATACGCAGTATTTT.

V is TRBV27 and J is TRBJ2-7; a weak D match, TRBD1 (5 bases). The CDR3 contains 14 residues. Germline V CDR1 and CDR2: MNHEY, SMNVEV (reference sequence). The V end was cut by 5 bases, the J end by 2 bases, with 13 bases between. The CDR3 DNA reads as TGTGCCAGCAGTCGTCTGGAAGGGGCCTACGAGCAGTACTTC. Its translation: CASSRLEGAYEQYF.

The chain carries TRBV28 and TRBJ1-5; 9 positions match TRBD1. V lost 5 bases to trimming and J lost 2 bases; unmatched junction nucleotides: 4. Germline values: CDR1 MDHEN, CDR2 SYDVKM. The CDR3 spans 15 residues. The CDR3 DNA is TGTGCCAGCAGTGCACAGGGGGCCGGCAATCAGCCCCAGCATTTT. Translated, it gives CASSAQGAGNQPQHF. Full variable domain (rest looked up from reference TRBV28 and TRBJ1-5): DVKVTQSSRYLVKRTGEKVFLECVQDMDHENMFWYRQDPGLGLRLIYFSYDVKMKEKGDIPEGYSVSREKKERFSLILESASTNQTSMYLCASSAQGAGNQPQHFGDGTRLSIL.

This sequence joins TRBV6-2 or TRBV6-3 and TRBJ2-7; D call uncertain. Trimming took 2 bases from V and 2 from J, leaving 7 bases between them. Germline V gene sequence: CDR1 MNHEY, CDR2 SVGEGT. The length of the CDR3 is 13 residues. CDR3 bases: TGTGCCAGCAGTTACGACGGAACCTACGAGCAGTACTTC. Encoded protein: CASSYDGTYEQYF.

This clone was detected a few times. V and J are TRBV27 and TRBJ2-1; 8 nucleotides align to TRBD1. V lost 4 bases, J lost 7 bases, and 9 bases stayed unmatched. Per the germline V gene, CDR1 is MNHEY and CDR2 is SMNVEV (reference sequence). The CDR3 extends over 15 amino acids. The CDR3 sequence: CASSSPGTGSNEQFF. The CDR3 nucleotides read TGTGCCAGCAGTTCACCCGGGACAGGCTCGAATGAGCAGTTCTTC.

The chain couples TRBV3-1 (or the pseudogene TRBV3-2) to TRBJ1-5; D unclear. From germline, CDR1 is LGHDT and CDR2 YNNKEL (reference sequence). The CDR3 sequence is 17 residues long. V shed 5 bases and J shed 2 bases, with 19 bases lying between them. CDR3 DNA: TGTGCCAGCAGCGGGGATCGTCCCATTTTTGGCAATCAGCCCCAGCATTTT. Protein product: CASSGDRPIFGNQPQHF.

CDR3 sequence: CVRSGPGPPHEQYF. CDR3 coding DNA: TGTGTCAGAAGCGGACCGGGACCACCGCACGAGCAGTACTTC. V gene TRBV7-5 combines with J gene TRBJ2-7. TRBV7-5 counts as a pseudogene. This CDR3 comprises 14 residues.

V and J are TRBV30 and TRBJ2-7, with D perhaps matching TRBD2 (5 bases). The germline V gene encodes CDR1 GTSNPN and CDR2 SVGIG (reference sequence). CDR3 length: 15 residues. V lost 1 base and J lost 0, with 13 bases in between. The DNA of the CDR3 is TGTGCCTGGAGTGGAGCGGTGGGATCCTCCTACGAGCAGTACTTC. This encodes CAWSGAVGSSYEQYF.

This sequence joins TRBV19 and TRBJ2-1, with 11 bases fitting TRBD1. The germline CDR1 and CDR2 sequences are LNHDA and SQIVND (reference sequence). This CDR3 is 15 amino acids long. The ends lost 7 bases at V and 7 bases at J; junction bases unmatched: 9. The CDR3 DNA sequence: TGTGCCAGTACCGCGTTCGGACAGGGGGCAAATGAGCAGTTCTTC. Amino acids: CASTAFGQGANEQFF.

V and J are TRBV4-2 and TRBJ2-4, with a possible D match to TRBD2 (6 bases). Looked up from germline, CDR1 is LGHNA and CDR2 is YNFKEQ. The CDR3 has 15 residues. V lost 3 bases and J 2 bases, leaving 11 bases between the germline ends. CDR3 coding DNA: TGTGCCAGCAGCCAGGTACTAGCATCCAAAAACATTCAGTACTTC. Its protein is CASSQVLASKNIQYF.

This clone was counted only a few times. The chain employs TRBV7-3 and TRBJ2-1; 10 positions agree with TRBD1. The CDR3 extends over 16 amino acids. With 2 bases clipped from V and 4 bases from J, the junction kept 5 bases outside the gene matches. The germline gives CDR1 SGHTA, CDR2 FQGTGA. This chain's CDR3 is CASSLVPGQGYNEQFF. DNA of the CDR3: TGTGCCAGCAGCTTAGTCCCGGGACAGGGGTACAATGAGCAGTTCTTC.

V is TRBV28 and J is TRBJ1-5; D unresolved. The CDR3 spans 12 residues. V lost 5 bases to trimming and J lost 3 bases, with 5 bases between them. Per germline, CDR1 MDHEN and CDR2 SYDVKM. CDR3 sequence (DNA): TGTGCCAGCAGTCAATCCAATCAGCCCCAGCATTTT. Translation: CASSQSNQPQHF.